The next 32 T cell receptor beta chains were all read from a single sample in a study of blood T cell repertoires in COVID-19. Profiled with immunoSEQ multiplex PCR; TCRdb holds only in-frame clones, not every one. Seen here are roughly 120,000 clones, over 75% observed once, and the top ten hold about a sixth. The source material was peripheral blood. All receptors derive from an elderly woman with active or convalescent COVID-19.

A remark on this clone: Other DNA sequences in the same sample also yield this CDR3. The chain uses TRBV18 and TRBJ1-1; TRBD1 matches at 8 bases. Germline trimming cut 0 bases from V and 7 bases from J; bases unmatched to any gene: 4. This CDR3 comprises 14 residues. Germline V gene lookup returns CDR1 KGHSH and CDR2 LQKENI. The chain's CDR3 is CASSPPGQGFEAFF. As DNA, the CDR3 is TGTGCCAGCTCACCACCCGGACAGGGCTTTGAAGCTTTCTTT.

The sample holds a few counts of this clone. The chain has TRBV5-8 and TRBJ1-2; 8 nucleotides align to TRBD1. CDR3 size: 13 residues. Trimming took 3 bases from V and 4 from J; bases not matched to a gene: 2. Germline V gives CDR1 SGHTS, CDR2 YDEGEE. CDR3 DNA: TGTGCCAGCAGCTCCGACAGGGGCTATGGCTACACCTTC. Amino acids: CASSSDRGYGYTF.

The chain carries TRBV5-1 and TRBJ2-3; 9 positions match TRBD2. The CDR3 extends over 15 amino acids. After removal of 3 bases from V and 3 bases from J, the junction contained 5 bases not matched to a gene. Germline assignment: CDR1 SGHRS and CDR2 YFSETQ. The CDR3 nucleotides are TGCGCCAGCAGCTCTACTAGCGGGTTAACAGATACGCAGTATTTT. As protein: CASSSTSGLTDTQYF. The full variable domain, completed using reference TRBV5-1 and TRBJ2-3, is KAGVTQTPRYLIKTRGQQVTLSCSPISGHRSVSWYQQTPGQGLQFLFEYFSETQRNKGNFPGRFSGRQFSNSRSEMNVSTLELGDSALYLCASSSTSGLTDTQYFGPGTRLTVL.

J is TRBJ1-4 and V is TRBV19, with 7 bases lining up with TRBD1. J lost 8 bases, V lost 3 bases, and 9 bases had no gene match. CDR3 length equals 15 residues. The germline V gene encodes CDR1 LNHDA and CDR2 SQIVND (reference sequence). The CDR3 reads CASSISTGWNEKLFF. CDR3 sequence (DNA): TGTGCCAGTAGTATCTCGACAGGGTGGAACGAAAAACTGTTTTTT.

J is TRBJ1-4 and V is TRBV29-1; D is possibly TRBD1 (6 bases). Germline V CDR1 and CDR2: SQVTM, ANQGSEA. The V gene lost 5 bases and the J gene lost 4 bases, with 17 bases spanning the gap. The CDR3 covers 15 residues. The CDR3 loop is CSVPLGGGGNEKLFF. The CDR3 region has the DNA TGCAGCGTTCCCTTAGGTGGGGGCGGTAATGAAAAACTGTTTTTT.

The chain links TRBV11-2 to TRBJ2-7; 14 bases map to TRBD2. J was trimmed by 3 bases and V by 6 bases; bases with no gene match: 10. Germline-derived CDR1 and CDR2 are SGHAT and FQNNGV. The CDR3 length is 17 residues. The chain's CDR3 is CASRFSTGTSGSYEQYF. In DNA form, the CDR3 reads TGTGCCAGCAGATTCTCAACCGGGACTAGCGGGAGCTACGAGCAGTACTTC.

CDR3 in DNA: TGTGCCAGCAGCTTATCCCTGGGACTAGCGGGACTACCCCAAGAGACCCAGTACTTC. Its protein product is CASSLSLGLAGLPQETQYF. The V gene is TRBV7-8, the J gene TRBJ2-5; 13 nucleotides line up with TRBD2. The CDR3 consists of 19 residues. V was clipped by 2 bases and J by 1 base; unmatched bases: 10. Germline CDR1 SGHVS, CDR2 FQNEAQ.

The V call is TRBV28, the J call TRBJ1-1; D is perhaps TRBD1 (6 bases). From germline, CDR1 is MDHEN and CDR2 SYDVKM. The CDR3 covers 15 residues. V was clipped by 4 bases and J by 3 bases, with 15 bases between them. CDR3 in amino acids: CASSSLHRGYTEAFF. In nucleotides, the CDR3 is TGTGCCAGCAGTTCTCTTCATAGGGGGTACACTGAAGCTTTCTTT.

This clone appeared once. CDR3: CASSPEAPGLSTEAFF. CDR3 coding DNA: TGTGCCAGCTCACCAGAAGCTCCTGGGCTTTCTACTGAAGCTTTCTTT. The rearrangement links TRBV18 to TRBJ1-1; D gene ambiguous. CDR1 and CDR2 (germline): KGHSH, LQKENI. The V and J ends lost 2 bases and 5 bases respectively, with 18 bases between them. The CDR3 length is 16 residues.

This clone occurred once. This chain connects TRBV28 to TRBJ2-3; 9 bases align to TRBD1. Germline values: CDR1 MDHEN, CDR2 SYDVKM. The CDR3 runs to 14 residues. V lost 3 bases to trimming and J lost 4 bases; unmatched junction nucleotides: 2. CDR3 region: CASSLDRGSDTQYF. The CDR3 DNA reads as TGTGCCAGCAGTTTGGACAGGGGATCAGATACGCAGTATTTT.

The chain has TRBV5-1 and TRBJ2-2, with 9 bases matching TRBD2. This CDR3 comprises 15 residues. Germline-derived CDR1 and CDR2 are SGHRS and YFSETQ. V shed 4 bases, J shed 3 bases, and the junction held 4 bases outside the gene matches. DNA for the CDR3: TGCGCCAGCAGCAGTAGCGGGGGAGACACCGGGGAGCTGTTTTTT. The encoded protein is CASSSSGGDTGELFF.

This chain links TRBV7-8 with TRBJ2-1; D may be TRBD2 (5 bases). Germline loops: CDR1 SGHVS, CDR2 FQNEAQ. The CDR3 length is 18 residues. Trimming cost V 2 bases and J 1 base, with 18 bases left between them. CDR3 amino acids: CASSLLDRGRVSYNEQFF. DNA for the CDR3: TGTGCCAGCAGCTTATTGGATCGAGGGCGAGTTTCCTACAATGAGCAGTTCTTC.

CDR3 bases: TGTGCCAGCTCACCCCGGACAGGGAATGAAGCTTTCTTT. Encoded protein: CASSPRTGNEAFF. The chain combines TRBV18 with TRBJ1-1, with 8 nucleotides matching TRBD1. After removal of 3 bases from V and 7 bases from J, the junction contained 4 bases not matched to a gene. Germline assignment: CDR1 KGHSH and CDR2 LQKENI. The CDR3 has 13 residues.

In its sample, this clone was seen many times. The genes are TRBV12-3 or TRBV12-4 and TRBJ2-7; D remains ambiguous. CDR3 length equals 12 residues. The V end lost 3 bases, the J end lost 9 bases, and 12 bases lay between the germline ends. The CDR3 sequence is CASSFEQTAQYF. The CDR3 bases are TGTGCCAGCAGTTTTGAGCAGACTGCGCAGTACTTC.

The V and J genes are TRBV19 and TRBJ1-2; D not resolved. Germline CDR1 reads LNHDA; CDR2 reads SQIVND (reference sequence). This CDR3 spans 13 amino acids. Trimming shortened V by 5 bases and J by 4 bases, and 11 bases separated the two germline ends. CDR3 DNA: TGTGCCAGTAGTCGGCAGGCCTCCTATGGCTACACCTTC. Its protein product is CASSRQASYGYTF.

The chain combines TRBV2 with TRBJ1-2; a possible D gene is TRBD1 (5 bases). V lost 3 bases and J lost 4, with 12 bases in between. This CDR3 contains 14 residues. Per germline, CDR1 SNHLY and CDR2 FYNNEI. As DNA, the CDR3 is TGTGCCAGCAGTGATGGGGGGAATCGCTATGGCTACACCTTC. It encodes CASSDGGNRYGYTF. The full variable domain, its missing parts supplied by reference TRBV2 and TRBJ1-2, is EPEVTQTPSHQVTQMGQEVILRCVPISNHLYFYWYRQILGQKVEFLVSFYNNEISEKSEIFDDQFSVERPDGSNFTLKIRSTKLEDSAMYFCASSDGGNRYGYTFGSGTRLTVV.

The V gene is TRBV5-1, the J gene TRBJ1-2; D gene unclear. Germline values: CDR1 SGHRS, CDR2 YFSETQ. The CDR3 loop spans 14 amino acids. V lost 7 bases and J lost 0, with 13 bases in between. This chain's CDR3 is CASGNGRANYGYTF. The DNA for the CDR3 is TGCGCCAGCGGAAATGGGCGAGCTAACTATGGCTACACCTTC.

Only a few counts were recorded for this clone. The chain links TRBV7-9 to TRBJ1-2; D possibly corresponds to TRBD1 (6 bases). This CDR3 region has 14 residues. Per germline, CDR1 SEHNR and CDR2 FQNEAQ (reference sequence). V lost 3 bases, J lost 4 bases, and 12 bases lay in between. CDR3 sequence reads: CASSLEQGFYGYTF. CDR3 sequence (DNA): TGTGCCAGCAGCTTGGAGCAGGGGTTCTATGGCTACACCTTC.

In this sample, this clone turned up a few times. The chain is built from TRBV5-8 and TRBJ2-1, with TRBD2 identical over 15 bases. Germline CDR1 reads SGHTS; CDR2 reads YDEGEE. With 3 bases clipped from V and 10 bases from J, the junction kept 8 bases outside the gene matches. The CDR3 spans 16 residues. The CDR3 here is CASSWTSGRALGEQFF. The CDR3 region has the DNA TGTGCCAGCAGCTGGACTAGCGGGAGGGCCTTGGGGGAGCAGTTCTTC. The full variable domain, its missing parts supplied by reference TRBV5-8 and TRBJ2-1, is EAGVTQSPTHLIKTRGQQATLRCSPISGHTSVYWYQQALGLGLQFLLWYDEGEERNRGNFPPRFSGRQFPNYSSELNVNALELEDSALYLCASSWTSGRALGEQFFGPGTRLTVL.

The rearrangement links TRBV15 to TRBJ2-5; 8 bases match TRBD2. Germline CDR1 is LNHNV and CDR2 is YYDKDF (reference sequence). With 4 bases clipped from V and 4 bases from J, the junction kept 2 bases outside the gene matches. The length of the CDR3 is 13 residues. The CDR3 here is CATSNLAGETQYF. The CDR3 DNA follows: TGTGCCACCAGCAACCTAGCGGGAGAGACCCAGTACTTC. The full variable domain, its missing parts supplied by reference TRBV15 and TRBJ2-5, is DAMVIQNPRYQVTQFGKPVTLSCSQTLNHNVMYWYQQKSSQAPKLLFHYYDKDFNNEADTPDNFQSRRPNTSFCFLDIRSPGLGDTAMYLCATSNLAGETQYFGPGTRLLVL.

This chain joins TRBV7-8 and TRBJ2-7; D is perhaps TRBD2 (7 bases). Trimming pared 3 bases from V and 7 bases from J, leaving 19 bases between. Germline V gene sequence: CDR1 SGHVS, CDR2 FQNEAQ. The CDR3 has 15 residues. Here the CDR3 reads CASSFSAGAGGEQYF. In nucleotides, the CDR3 is TGTGCCAGCAGCTTTTCCGCGGGGGCGGGCGGGGAGCAGTACTTC.

This chain joins TRBV4-2 and TRBJ2-1; 9 bases map to TRBD2. Germline-derived CDR1 and CDR2 are LGHNA and YNFKEQ. This CDR3 is built from 18 residues. Trimming took 5 bases from V and 4 from J; bases not matched to a gene: 15. CDR3 protein: CASSSSAAGGHLYNEQFF. CDR3 DNA sequence: TGTGCCAGCAGCTCCTCCGCAGCGGGAGGCCACTTATACAATGAGCAGTTCTTC.

This chain joins TRBV7-2 and TRBJ1-2; 7 bases match TRBD1. V was clipped by 5 bases and J by 0 bases; unmatched bases: 6. This CDR3 is 15 amino acids long. Looked up from germline, CDR1 is SGHTA and CDR2 is FQGNSA. CDR3 DNA sequence: TGTGCCAGCAGCCCCGGACAGGCCTCTAACTATGGCTACACCTTC. This gives the protein CASSPGQASNYGYTF.

The chain is built from TRBV19 and TRBJ2-7, with D perhaps TRBD2 (6 bases). CDR3 length: 13 amino acids. Deletions cut 8 bases from V and 9 bases from J, with 20 bases between. CDR1 and CDR2 (germline): LNHDA, SQIVND (reference sequence). The CDR3, as DNA: TGTGCCAGTGGGGACTCGAACTACGGGGGGCAGTACTTC. It specifies CASGDSNYGGQYF.

This chain uses TRBV7-2 with TRBJ2-3; 8 positions match TRBD2. The CDR3 contains 16 residues. With V trimmed by 6 bases and J by 2 bases, 10 bases remained unmatched. The germline CDR1 and CDR2 sequences are SGHTA and FQGNSA. CDR3 residues: CASRQQLAEPTDTQYF. DNA for the CDR3: TGTGCCAGCAGGCAACAACTAGCGGAGCCCACAGATACGCAGTATTTT.

The chain links TRBV28 to TRBJ1-6; TRBD1 agrees at 9 bases. CDR1 is MDHEN, CDR2 SYDVKM, per germline. The CDR3 contains 14 residues. V gave up 5 bases and J gave up 7 bases; unmatched junction bases: 3. CDR3 sequence reads: CASSTGTGNSPLHF. In DNA form, the CDR3 reads TGTGCCAGCAGTACCGGGACAGGGAATTCACCCCTCCACTTT.

The chain is built from TRBV6-1 and TRBJ2-7; 10 nucleotides line up with TRBD1. The CDR3 has 15 amino acids. Unmatched junction bases numbered 6, after V lost 3 bases and J lost 4 bases. The V gene's germline CDR1 is MNHNS and CDR2 SASEGT. The CDR3 DNA is TGTGCCAGCAGTGAGCAACCGGGACAGGGGTACGAGCAGTACTTC. It codes for CASSEQPGQGYEQYF.

The chain employs TRBV28 and TRBJ1-5, with D maybe TRBD1 (5 bases). There are 17 residues in the CDR3. Germline V gives CDR1 MDHEN, CDR2 SYDVKM. V shed 3 bases and J shed 0 bases, with 15 bases lying between them. CDR3: CASSFYPGFYSNQPQHF. The CDR3 nucleotides are TGTGCCAGCAGTTTCTATCCAGGGTTTTATAGCAATCAGCCCCAGCATTTT. The full variable domain, its missing parts supplied by reference TRBV28 and TRBJ1-5, is DVKVTQSSRYLVKRTGEKVFLECVQDMDHENMFWYRQDPGLGLRLIYFSYDVKMKEKGDIPEGYSVSREKKERFSLILESASTNQTSMYLCASSFYPGFYSNQPQHFGDGTRLSIL.

CDR3 protein: CASSPSTTYEQYF. The CDR3 coding sequence is TGTGCCAGCAGCCCCTCAACAACCTACGAGCAGTACTTC. This sequence joins TRBV5-4 and TRBJ2-7; no reliable D call. V was pared by 4 bases and J by 2 bases, with 10 bases between. The CDR3 covers 13 residues. The germline CDR1 and CDR2 sequences are SGHNT and YYREEE (reference sequence).

V gene TRBV20-1 combines with J gene TRBJ2-5, with 11 bases identical to TRBD2. Germline CDR1 is DFQATT and CDR2 is SNEGSKA (reference sequence). With V trimmed by 3 bases and J by 3 bases, 9 bases remained unmatched. CDR3 length equals 16 residues. The CDR3 sequence is CSASNPASGRKETQYF. Written as DNA, the CDR3 is TGCAGTGCTAGTAATCCGGCTAGCGGGAGGAAAGAGACCCAGTACTTC.

The chain couples TRBV6-5 to TRBJ2-7; D possibly corresponds to TRBD1 (5 bases). Trimming left V 6 bases short and J 2 bases short, with 14 bases between. This CDR3 region has 14 residues. The germline V gene has CDR1 MNHEY and CDR2 SVGAGI. CDR3 DNA: TGTGCCAGCAGCCTTTTTGTGGGGCCCTACGAGCAGTACTTC. Translation: CASSLFVGPYEQYF.

The CDR3 is CASIQLGTGAYEQYF. CDR3 DNA sequence: TGTGCCAGCATCCAACTCGGGACAGGGGCATACGAGCAGTACTTC. The chain recombines TRBV5-8 with TRBJ2-7, with 10 positions matching TRBD1. This CDR3 spans 15 amino acids. With V trimmed by 6 bases and J by 4 bases, 10 bases remained unmatched. CDR1 and CDR2 (germline): SGHTS, YDEGEE.